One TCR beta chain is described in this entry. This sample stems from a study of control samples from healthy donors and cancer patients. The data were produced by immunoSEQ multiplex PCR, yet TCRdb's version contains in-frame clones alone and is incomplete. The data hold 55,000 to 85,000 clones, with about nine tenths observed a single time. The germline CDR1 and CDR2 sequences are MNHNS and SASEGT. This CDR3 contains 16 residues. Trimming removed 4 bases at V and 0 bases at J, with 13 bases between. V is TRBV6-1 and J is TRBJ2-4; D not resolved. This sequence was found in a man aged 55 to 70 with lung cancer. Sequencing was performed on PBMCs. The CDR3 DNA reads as TGTGCCAGCAGTGGTAGCTATACTCTAGCCAAAAACATTCAGTACTTC. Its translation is CASSGSYTLAKNIQYF.